The rows below give T cell receptor beta chains drawn from one sample of a study of T cells of healthy individuals. In TCRdb, the 5' RACE reads were re-called with MiXCR into one record per CDR3 protein. The sample contains around 80,000 distinct CDR3 sequences, 4% to 5.5% of which appear only once. These TCRs come from a female donor in good health. CDR3s include the opening cysteine and the closing phenylalanine or tryptophan. The order of the fields is clone size, D gene, J gene, V gene, CDR3 protein, CDR3 DNA. D genes are given only for firm matches. The size of a clone is reported for some rows only, either as once, few or many, or as a class for expanded clones.

many	TRBD1	TRBJ2-7	TRBV4-3	CASSQAFGTALYEQYF	TGCGCCAGCAGCCAAGCCTTCGGGACAGCTCTCTACGAGCAGTACTTC
few	.	TRBJ2-1	TRBV24-1	CATQLGRLNEQFF	TGTGCCACACAGCTCGGGCGTCTCAATGAGCAGTTCTTC
many	.	TRBJ1-2	TRBV27	CASTDHRNAYGYTF	TGTGCCAGCACCGATCACAGGAACGCCTATGGCTACACCTTC
few	.	TRBJ2-1	TRBV6-6	CASSYSGDNEQFF	TGTGCCAGCAGTTACTCAGGGGACAATGAGCAGTTCTTC
many	.	TRBJ1-4	TRBV13	CASSYARTHNEKLFF	TGTGCCAGCAGCTACGCGAGGACGCACAACGAAAAACTGTTTTTT
.	.	TRBJ1-5	TRBV4-1	CASSQVYGQGGQHF	TGCGCCAGCAGCCAAGTCTACGGCCAAGGAGGCCAGCATTTT
many	.	TRBJ1-1	TRBV2	CASSVVNTEAFF	TGTGCCAGCAGTGTGGTCAACACTGAAGCTTTCTTT
many	.	TRBJ2-2	TRBV6-2/TRBV6-3	CASSLERLNTGELFF	TGTGCCAGCAGTTTGGAACGACTCAACACCGGGGAGCTGTTTTTT
.	.	TRBJ2-7	TRBV28	CASSSVSANYYEQYF	TGTGCCAGCAGTTCGGTGTCGGCTAACTACTACGAGCAGTACTTC
few	.	TRBJ2-7	TRBV5-4	CASSLVGYSGEQYF	TGTGCCAGCAGCTTGGTGGGATACTCAGGGGAGCAGTACTTC
many	.	TRBJ1-1	TRBV2	CASRRGWSTNTEAFF	TGTGCCAGCAGGAGGGGGTGGTCTACGAACACTGAAGCTTTCTTT
few	.	TRBJ1-4	TRBV11-1	CASSLGRSGEKLFF	TGTGCCAGCAGCTTGGGGCGAAGTGGCGAAAAACTGTTTTTT
.	.	TRBJ1-5	TRBV9	CASAPGNDQPQHF	TGTGCCAGCGCACCCGGTAACGATCAGCCCCAGCATTTT
many	TRBD1	TRBJ1-4	TRBV25-1	CASSESGQSREIF	TGTGCCAGCAGTGAATCGGGACAGTCCCGCGAGATTTTT
many	.	TRBJ2-7	TRBV30	CAWSAQVPYQGSEQYF	TGTGCCTGGAGCGCACAGGTGCCCTACCAGGGTAGCGAGCAGTACTTC
many	TRBD1	TRBJ2-1	TRBV30	CAWSVGQGANEQFF	TGTGCCTGGAGTGTCGGACAGGGGGCAAATGAGCAGTTCTTC
many	.	TRBJ2-7	TRBV18	CASSPGLTTNEQYF	TGTGCCAGCTCACCGGGACTGACTACGAACGAGCAGTACTTC
.	.	TRBJ2-2	TRBV13	CASSWSGELFF	TGTGCCAGCAGCTGGTCCGGGGAGCTGTTTTTT
few	TRBD1	TRBJ2-3	TRBV4-1	CASSQPRRGRVKQYF	TGCGCCAGCAGCCAACCGCGAAGGGGGCGGGTTAAGCAGTATTTT
many	TRBD2	TRBJ2-1	TRBV20-1	CSALGGGNEQFF	TGCAGTGCTCTGGGGGGAGGGAATGAGCAGTTCTTC
many	.	TRBJ1-2	TRBV7-9	CASSPPRELTLYGYTF	TGTGCCAGCAGCCCCCCCAGAGAACTCACCCTATATGGCTACACCTTC
.	.	TRBJ1-2	TRBV6-2/TRBV6-3	CASSYGRPNYGYTF	TGTGCCAGCAGTTACGGCAGACCTAACTATGGCTACACCTTC
many	TRBD2	TRBJ2-1	TRBV7-2	CASSRLPAGVSNEQFF	TGTGCCAGCAGCCGACTCCCAGCGGGGGTAAGCAATGAGCAGTTCTTC
many	.	TRBJ2-5	TRBV29-1	CSVGVSAWETQYF	TGCAGCGTTGGGGTCAGCGCGTGGGAGACCCAGTACTTC
.	TRBD1	TRBJ2-1	TRBV2	CASSPGTGRGNEQFF	TGTGCCAGCAGTCCCGGGACAGGGAGGGGAAATGAGCAGTTCTTC
many	TRBD1	TRBJ2-1	TRBV24-1	CATSDLTGVNEQFF	TGTGCCACCAGTGATCTTACAGGGGTCAATGAGCAGTTCTTC
many	.	TRBJ2-4	TRBV7-9	CASSPPGRNIQYF	TGTGCCAGCAGCCCCCCAGGGAGAAACATTCAGTACTTC
few	.	TRBJ1-1	TRBV12-3/TRBV12-4	CASSLGGVNTEAFF	TGTGCCAGCAGTTTAGGCGGAGTGAACACTGAAGCTTTCTTT
.	.	TRBJ1-5	TRBV7-2	CASSLGVGAGVPQHF	TGTGCCAGCAGCTTAGGAGTAGGGGCAGGGGTGCCCCAGCATTTT
.	TRBD1	TRBJ1-6	TRBV18	CASSPRTGGDSPLHF	TGTGCCAGCTCACCACGGACAGGGGGGGATTCACCCCTCCACTTT
many	.	TRBJ2-2	TRBV5-4	CASSHTRGTGELFF	TGTGCCAGCAGTCACACCAGGGGAACCGGGGAGCTGTTTTTT
many	TRBD2	TRBJ2-7	TRBV29-1	CSAQAGSSYEQYF	TGCAGCGCTCAAGCGGGGAGCTCCTACGAGCAGTACTTC
.	.	TRBJ1-2	TRBV3-1	CASSPYLGEQGFDYGYTF	TGTGCCAGCAGCCCTTATTTAGGGGAACAGGGCTTTGACTATGGCTACACCTTC
many	.	TRBJ2-2	TRBV6-6	CASSRHPAGNTGELFF	TGTGCCAGCAGTCGTCACCCCGCGGGGAACACCGGGGAGCTGTTTTTT
many	.	TRBJ2-2	TRBV6-4	CASSVGGDTGELFF	TGTGCCAGCAGTGTCGGGGGCGACACCGGGGAGCTGTTTTTT
many	.	TRBJ1-1	TRBV5-1	CASSPDSVNTEAFF	TGCGCCAGCAGTCCCGACAGCGTGAACACTGAAGCTTTCTTT
many	.	TRBJ2-1	TRBV27	CASSFSLPSRELNEQFF	TGTGCCAGCAGTTTCAGTCTTCCCTCGCGGGAACTGAATGAGCAGTTCTTC